This T cell receptor (beta chain) was observed in a study of blood T cell repertoires in COVID-19 (dated by TCRdb to the early 2020s). Study-wide context: The collaborator samples originated in the United States, Italy and Spain and spanned the acute and convalescent phases of COVID-19. The prospective study material was composed of cDNA or gDNA derived from T cells, B-cell-depleted T cells, or PBMCs. The dataset comprised deeply sampled blood TCRbeta repertoires from subjects exposed to, actively infected with, or recovered from COVID-19. A freely available public database, intended as a resource for researchers studying the immune response to SARS-CoV-2, is where the repertoires were released. The samples were drawn from two sources: the first 160 participants of the ongoing ImmuneRACE study, and approximately 1,300 subjects contributed by 6 global collaborators. A de-identified subject ID, COVID-19 status, age in years and sex were almost always included in the sample metadata. Where available, HLA class I and class II types were obtained from metadata supplied by the sample provider rather than from assay-based typing.

Participants in the prospective study were aged roughly 18 to 100 years, lived in 20 to 25 United States geographic areas, and enrolled through a virtual design. In the prospective study, cohorts were assigned on the basis of participant-reported clinical history obtained from a screening survey and a study questionnaire. For ImmuneRACE Cohort 3, a participant was defined as recovered based on two consecutive negative NP/OP PCR tests, clearance by a healthcare professional, or resolution of symptoms. Each participant in the prospective study had whole blood, serum and a nasopharyngeal or oropharyngeal swab collected by mobile phlebotomists. Participants in the prospective study had the option to provide additional blood draws and questionnaires over an approximately two-month period. Before DNA extraction, prospective study blood samples were shipped either frozen or at room temperature. General study outcomes and caveats: Clinical and demographic metadata were provided uncurated, with the amount varying by source and participant.

The immunoSEQ Assay, a bias-controlled multiplex PCR, was used to amplify TCRbeta CDR3 regions from genomic DNA. The paper's processing steps were these. The number of nucleated cells in each sample was estimated from the amplification of reference gene primers within the assay. Sequence reads were collapsed and filtered to measure the absolute abundance of every unique TCRbeta CDR3 rearrangement. For each sample, productive Simpson clonality was calculated as the square root of Simpson's diversity index across productive rearrangements. This immuneACCESS table, as held by TCRdb, lists in-frame sequences with V and J called but not all clones. Of the missing ones, under half trace to an unresolved V gene in checked studies; the others have no known cause. V and J calls and clone size are as listed in that table; D and trimming were resolved from the DNA. Counted in this sample were about 440,000 clones; about 92% of them appeared once. 0.6% of the sample comes from the top ten.

Only one count was recorded for this clone. Its antigen is unknown. Base qualities are not at hand, and no much larger clone is one base apart. Between the V and J ends, shortened by 4 bases and 4 bases respectively, the junction contains 11 bases. Per the germline V gene (reference sequence), SGHNT is the CDR1 and YYREEE is the CDR2. The CDR3 goes from the cysteine to the phenylalanine over 13 residues. Kept here is only the CDR3 DNA, which spans 39 bases and is read in frame from base 1. Sequencing was performed on PBMCs or T cells enriched from blood (not recorded which). The sequence was obtained from a man aged 18 to 30 who had recovered from COVID-19. This sequence uses TRBV5-4 and TRBJ1-2; a tentative D match to TRBD1 spans 5 bases. The CDR3 here reads CASSIRQTYGYTF. The nucleotides are TGTGCCAGCAGCATAAGACAGACCTATGGCTACACCTTC.